The 11 T cell receptor beta chains reported below all come from one sample, sequenced in a study of control samples from healthy donors and cancer patients. Profiling relied on immunoSEQ multiplex PCR, and the TCRdb table lists in-frame clones only, not all of them. The sample records over 150,000 clones, 75% to 95% being singletons. Sequencing used blood. These receptor sequences come from a woman aged 40 to 50 in good health.

This clone was counted many times. V is TRBV6-4 and J is TRBJ2-5; maybe TRBD2 (6 bases). Germline lookup yields CDR1 MRHNA and CDR2 SNTAGT. The V end was cut by 3 bases, the J end by 5 bases, with 16 bases between. This CDR3 is built from 15 residues. The CDR3 sequence: CASSESAGTKETQYF. In nucleotides, the CDR3 is TGTGCCAGCAGTGAATCAGCGGGTACTAAGGAGACCCAGTACTTC.

The rearrangement links TRBV7-9 to TRBJ1-4; D not resolved. The V gene lost 5 bases and the J gene lost 8 bases, with 18 bases spanning the gap. Germline V CDR1 and CDR2: SEHNR, FQNEAQ (reference sequence). This CDR3 has 15 residues. The CDR3 DNA reads as TGTGCCAGCAGCCCGCGCGCGAGTATGGGAGAAAAACTGTTTTTT. It yields the protein CASSPRASMGEKLFF.

The sample holds a few counts of this clone. The V and J genes are TRBV5-1 and TRBJ2-7, with no clear D. Germline CDR1 is SGHRS and CDR2 is YFSETQ. Trimming shortened V by 0 bases and J by 0 bases, and 10 bases separated the two germline ends. The length of the CDR3 is 15 residues. The CDR3 sequence: CASSLDTEVSYEQYF. In DNA form, the CDR3 reads TGCGCCAGCAGCTTGGATACAGAAGTCTCCTACGAGCAGTACTTC. The full variable domain, completed using reference TRBV5-1 and TRBJ2-7, is KAGVTQTPRYLIKTRGQQVTLSCSPISGHRSVSWYQQTPGQGLQFLFEYFSETQRNKGNFPGRFSGRQFSNSRSEMNVSTLELGDSALYLCASSLDTEVSYEQYFGPGTRLTVT.

The rearrangement links TRBV6-5 to TRBJ1-1; D uncertain. The germline gives CDR1 MNHEY, CDR2 SVGAGI. Trimming cost V 5 bases and J 0 bases, with 7 bases left between them. This CDR3 is built from 13 residues. CDR3 in amino acids: CASSTQMNTEAFF. In DNA form, the CDR3 reads TGTGCCAGCAGTACCCAAATGAACACTGAAGCTTTCTTT.

This CDR3 is CASSYSEHVQGGQFF. CDR3 bases: TGTGCCAGCAGTTATTCAGAGCACGTCCAGGGGGGGCAGTTCTTC. The rearrangement joins TRBV6-9 to TRBJ2-1; D possibly corresponds to TRBD1 (7 bases). The CDR3 has 15 residues. CDR1 is MNHGY and CDR2 is SVAAGI in the germline V gene. V gave up 0 bases and J gave up 12 bases, with 18 bases separating them.

This clone has a single count. V and J are TRBV6-5 and TRBJ1-1; the match to TRBD1 covers 9 bases. The J segment lost 4 bases and the V segment lost 6 bases, leaving 3 bases of the junction unmatched. The CDR3 extends over 13 amino acids. Germline assignment: CDR1 MNHEY and CDR2 SVGAGI. As DNA, the CDR3 is TGTGCCAGCAGACTGACAGGGGGCACTGAAGCTTTCTTT. Amino acid sequence: CASRLTGGTEAFF.

The chain joins TRBV19 to TRBJ2-1; D perhaps matches TRBD1 (6 bases). The germline gives CDR1 LNHDA, CDR2 SQIVND (reference sequence). This CDR3 is built from 18 residues. V lost 5 bases to trimming and J lost 3 bases, with 23 bases between them. CDR3 DNA: TGTGCCAGTAGTGCCACCTCCCTTGGACAGACCCTCTACAATGAGCAGTTCTTC. Translation gives CASSATSLGQTLYNEQFF.

V usage is TRBV6-2 or TRBV6-3 and J usage is TRBJ2-3, with 8 bases aligning to TRBD2. This CDR3 comprises 17 residues. The ends lost 0 bases at V and 3 bases at J; junction bases unmatched: 8. Germline loops: CDR1 MNHEY, CDR2 SVGEGT. CDR3 amino acids: CASSYSNLRLATDTQYF. The CDR3 DNA is TGTGCCAGCAGTTACTCGAACCTCCGACTAGCGACAGATACGCAGTATTTT.

The chain is built from TRBV5-4 and TRBJ1-1; D is perhaps TRBD1 (6 bases). CDR1 is SGHNT, CDR2 YYREEE, per germline (reference sequence). Between the trimmed V and J ends, which lost 4 bases and 1 base, there was a span of 17 bases. This CDR3 spans 16 amino acids. CDR3 bases: TGTGCCAGCAGCATACCGACAGGTCCCGGGAACACTGAAGCTTTCTTT. Translation: CASSIPTGPGNTEAFF.

The chain is built from TRBV4-1 and TRBJ2-7, with a weak D call TRBD1 (5 bases). The length of the CDR3 is 13 residues. In germline, CDR1 is MGHRA, CDR2 YSYEKL. V lost 0 bases and J 4 bases, leaving 7 bases between the germline ends. CDR3 nucleotide sequence: TGCGCCAGCAGCCAAGACAGGGAATACGAGCAGTACTTC. As protein: CASSQDREYEQYF.

This clone showed up just a few times. The chain employs TRBV11-3 and TRBJ1-2; D not certain. V shed 5 bases and J shed 1 base, with 17 bases lying between them. Per the germline V gene, CDR1 is SGHNT and CDR2 is YENEEA. The CDR3 is made up of 16 amino acids. CDR3 nucleotides: TGTGCCAGCAGCCTAAGAACGGGAGGTCATAACTATGGCTACACCTTC. Translated, it gives CASSLRTGGHNYGYTF.